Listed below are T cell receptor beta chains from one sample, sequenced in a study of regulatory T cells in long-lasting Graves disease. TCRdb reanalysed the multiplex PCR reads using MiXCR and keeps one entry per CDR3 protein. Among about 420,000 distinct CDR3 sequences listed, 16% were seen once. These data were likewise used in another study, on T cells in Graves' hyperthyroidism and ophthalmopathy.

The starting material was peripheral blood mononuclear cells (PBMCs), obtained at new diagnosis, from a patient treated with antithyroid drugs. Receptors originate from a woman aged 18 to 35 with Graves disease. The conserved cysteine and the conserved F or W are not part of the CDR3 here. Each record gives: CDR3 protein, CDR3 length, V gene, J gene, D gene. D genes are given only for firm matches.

CDR3aa: ASSLGDYFYEQY
len: 12
v_gene: TRBV7-2
j_gene: TRBJ2-7
d_gene: TRBD2

CDR3aa: ASSSSGSDGRANNEQF
len: 16
v_gene: TRBV19
j_gene: TRBJ2-1
d_gene: TRBD2

CDR3aa: ASSSIQGSASTDTQY
len: 15
v_gene: TRBV28
j_gene: TRBJ2-3
d_gene: NA

CDR3aa: ASSYSRVGAYEQY
len: 13
v_gene: TRBV6-6
j_gene: TRBJ2-7
d_gene: NA

CDR3aa: ASGLGGGYNEQF
len: 12
v_gene: TRBV6-1
j_gene: TRBJ2-1
d_gene: TRBD2

CDR3aa: SAMSPGGANVLT
len: 12
v_gene: TRBV29-1
j_gene: TRBJ2-6
d_gene: NA

CDR3aa: ASSYQDQRDTEAF
len: 13
v_gene: TRBV6-2/TRBV6-3
j_gene: TRBJ1-1
d_gene: NA

CDR3aa: ASRPGRTNTEAF
len: 12
v_gene: TRBV12-3/TRBV12-4
j_gene: TRBJ1-1
d_gene: NA

CDR3aa: ASRGISYTQY
len: 10
v_gene: TRBV6-1
j_gene: TRBJ2-3
d_gene: NA

CDR3aa: SVVGTSGRALYEQY
len: 14
v_gene: TRBV29-1
j_gene: TRBJ2-7
d_gene: TRBD2

CDR3aa: ASSMTEIYGYT
len: 11
v_gene: TRBV19
j_gene: TRBJ1-2
d_gene: NA

CDR3aa: SDRRGQHPMF
len: 10
v_gene: TRBV29-1
j_gene: TRBJ2-1
d_gene: NA

CDR3aa: ASSLADGSNQPQH
len: 13
v_gene: TRBV7-6
j_gene: TRBJ1-5
d_gene: NA

CDR3aa: ASSSRTSGRDEQF
len: 13
v_gene: TRBV28
j_gene: TRBJ2-1
d_gene: TRBD2

CDR3aa: ASSSTGANTEAF
len: 12
v_gene: TRBV7-6
j_gene: TRBJ1-1
d_gene: NA

CDR3aa: ASSTGELGGELF
len: 12
v_gene: TRBV11-2
j_gene: TRBJ2-2
d_gene: NA

CDR3aa: ASSQSGRLLKNIQY
len: 14
v_gene: TRBV12-3/TRBV12-4
j_gene: TRBJ2-4
d_gene: TRBD2

CDR3aa: ASSGLRGTGELF
len: 12
v_gene: TRBV2
j_gene: TRBJ2-2
d_gene: NA